Listed below are T cell receptor beta chains from one sample, sequenced in a study of graft-versus-host responses after intestinal transplantation. Profiling relied on immunoSEQ multiplex PCR, and the TCRdb table lists in-frame clones only, not all of them. The sample records some 10,000 clones, more than 85% being singletons. The sample was PBMCs, taken 105 days after intestinal transplantation. These receptors were taken from a human patient who received an intestinal transplant, so some T cells may come from the graft donor. Both conserved end residues are part of each CDR3. The order of the fields is clone size, J gene, V gene, D gene, CDR3 DNA, CDR3 protein. A D gene is named only where the DNA matches it firmly. Part of the rows lack a size; the others show once, few, many or a class for expanded clones.

clone_size: NA
j_call: TRBJ1-1
v_call: TRBV5-1
d_call: NA
cdr3_nt: TGCGCCAGCAGCTACACCGTCTCACGAGCAGGGAACACTGAAGCTTTCTTT
cdr3_aa: CASSYTVSRAGNTEAFF

clone_size: NA
j_call: TRBJ2-3
v_call: TRBV7-2
d_call: NA
cdr3_nt: TGTGCCAGCAGCTGGTACGGCAGCGCCTCAGCAGATACGCAGTATTTT
cdr3_aa: CASSWYGSASADTQYF

clone_size: NA
j_call: TRBJ2-5
v_call: TRBV27
d_call: TRBD2
cdr3_nt: TGTGCCAGCAGTCTCGGGACTAGGAGGACCGCCGAGACCCAGTACTTC
cdr3_aa: CASSLGTRRTAETQYF

clone_size: NA
j_call: TRBJ2-6
v_call: TRBV19
d_call: NA
cdr3_nt: TGTGCCAGTAGTATAGATGGGGGCTCTGGGGCCAACGTCCTGACTTTC
cdr3_aa: CASSIDGGSGANVLTF

clone_size: NA
j_call: TRBJ1-3
v_call: TRBV2
d_call: NA
cdr3_nt: TGTGCCAGCAGTGAGAAAATGGAAAGTGTCGGAAACACCATATATTTT
cdr3_aa: CASSEKMESVGNTIYF

clone_size: NA
j_call: TRBJ1-3
v_call: TRBV19
d_call: NA
cdr3_nt: TGTGCCAGTAGTATACTGGGGGACCCCTCTGGAAACACCATATATTTT
cdr3_aa: CASSILGDPSGNTIYF

clone_size: NA
j_call: TRBJ2-1
v_call: TRBV10-3
d_call: TRBD2
cdr3_nt: TGTGCCACTAAAACCTTGAGCGGGAGGTTTTTCAATGAGCAGTTCTTC
cdr3_aa: CATKTLSGRFFNEQFF

clone_size: NA
j_call: TRBJ2-3
v_call: TRBV11-2
d_call: NA
cdr3_nt: TGTGCCAGCAGGCGGAGGGGGCAGGGTGTCACAGATACGCAGTATTTT
cdr3_aa: CASRRRGQGVTDTQYF

clone_size: NA
j_call: TRBJ2-1
v_call: TRBV11-3
d_call: NA
cdr3_nt: TGTGCCAGCAGCTTAGCGAGCTCCTACAATGAGCAGTTCTTC
cdr3_aa: CASSLASSYNEQFF

clone_size: NA
j_call: TRBJ1-1
v_call: TRBV13
d_call: TRBD1
cdr3_nt: TGTGCCAGCAGCAATCCGACAGGGCGGACTGAAGCTTTCTTT
cdr3_aa: CASSNPTGRTEAFF

clone_size: NA
j_call: TRBJ1-2
v_call: TRBV6-5
d_call: TRBD1
cdr3_nt: TGTGCCAGCAGACATGACAGGGAGGATGGCTACACCTTC
cdr3_aa: CASRHDREDGYTF

clone_size: NA
j_call: TRBJ2-1
v_call: TRBV11-2
d_call: NA
cdr3_nt: TGTGCCAGCAGCTTAGAACTAGCTCCGGCCAATGAGCAGTTCTTC
cdr3_aa: CASSLELAPANEQFF

clone_size: once
j_call: TRBJ2-5
v_call: TRBV5-4
d_call: NA
cdr3_nt: TGTGCCAGCAGCTTGGCCCGGCTAGCCGAGGGAGAGACCCAGTACTTC
cdr3_aa: CASSLARLAEGETQYF

clone_size: NA
j_call: TRBJ2-3
v_call: TRBV5-1
d_call: TRBD2
cdr3_nt: TGCGCCAGCAGCCCTAGCGGGAGAAACACAGATACGCAGTATTTT
cdr3_aa: CASSPSGRNTDTQYF

clone_size: NA
j_call: TRBJ2-1
v_call: TRBV7-2
d_call: TRBD2
cdr3_nt: TGTGCCAGCAGCGGCATAGGGGAGACTAGCGGGTACAATGAGCAGTTCTTC
cdr3_aa: CASSGIGETSGYNEQFF

clone_size: NA
j_call: TRBJ2-1
v_call: TRBV6-4
d_call: TRBD2
cdr3_nt: TGTGCCAGCAGTCGGACTAGCGGGGACTACAATGAGCAGTTCTTC
cdr3_aa: CASSRTSGDYNEQFF

clone_size: NA
j_call: TRBJ2-7
v_call: TRBV19
d_call: NA
cdr3_nt: TGTGCCAGTAGTTCCTTAGCGGTTTCCTACGAGCAGTACTTC
cdr3_aa: CASSSLAVSYEQYF

clone_size: NA
j_call: TRBJ2-3
v_call: TRBV10-3
d_call: NA
cdr3_nt: TGTGCCATCGGTTGGCGGGCGAGTGAAGATACGCAGTATTTT
cdr3_aa: CAIGWRASEDTQYF

clone_size: NA
j_call: TRBJ2-2
v_call: TRBV6-5
d_call: TRBD2
cdr3_nt: TGTGCCAGCACTAGCGGCCCCGGCGGGGAGCTGTTTTTT
cdr3_aa: CASTSGPGGELFF

clone_size: NA
j_call: TRBJ2-5
v_call: TRBV2
d_call: NA
cdr3_nt: TGTGCCAGCAGTGAAGCGCTTCATCAGGGGCTGGGCTGGGAGACCCAGTACTTC
cdr3_aa: CASSEALHQGLGWETQYF

clone_size: NA
j_call: TRBJ2-7
v_call: TRBV27
d_call: NA
cdr3_nt: TGTGCCAGCAGTGTCGGGACGATGGGCTACGAGCAGTACTTC
cdr3_aa: CASSVGTMGYEQYF

clone_size: NA
j_call: TRBJ2-2
v_call: TRBV6-5
d_call: TRBD2
cdr3_nt: TGTGCCAGCAGAACTAGCGGGAGGTTCACCGGGGAGCTGTTTTTT
cdr3_aa: CASRTSGRFTGELFF

clone_size: NA
j_call: TRBJ1-6
v_call: TRBV7-6
d_call: NA
cdr3_nt: TGTGCCAGCAGCTTAGGGACCTATAATTCACCCCTCCACTTT
cdr3_aa: CASSLGTYNSPLHF

clone_size: NA
j_call: TRBJ2-3
v_call: TRBV4-1
d_call: TRBD2
cdr3_nt: TGCGCCAGCAGCCAAGGCAGCGGGGGGAGAGGAGATACGCAGTATTTT
cdr3_aa: CASSQGSGGRGDTQYF

clone_size: NA
j_call: TRBJ1-5
v_call: TRBV5-6
d_call: NA
cdr3_nt: TGTGCCAGCAGCTTGGCCCGGTTGGGGGATAGCAATCAGCCCCAGCATTTT
cdr3_aa: CASSLARLGDSNQPQHF

clone_size: NA
j_call: TRBJ2-7
v_call: TRBV4-1
d_call: NA
cdr3_nt: TGCGCCAGCAGCCCCCGGACAGTCTCCTACGAGCAGTACTTC
cdr3_aa: CASSPRTVSYEQYF

clone_size: NA
j_call: TRBJ2-1
v_call: TRBV29-1
d_call: TRBD2
cdr3_nt: TGCAGCGTTGAAGGTACTAGCGGGCCTGTAAGCTCCTACAATGAGCAGTTCTTC
cdr3_aa: CSVEGTSGPVSSYNEQFF

clone_size: NA
j_call: TRBJ2-5
v_call: TRBV6-1
d_call: TRBD1
cdr3_nt: TGTGCCAGCAGCTTTTACAGGGGTGAGACCCAGTACTTC
cdr3_aa: CASSFYRGETQYF

clone_size: NA
j_call: TRBJ1-1
v_call: TRBV30
d_call: NA
cdr3_nt: TGTGCCTGGAGTGTACTGTATAACACTGAAGCTTTCTTT
cdr3_aa: CAWSVLYNTEAFF

clone_size: NA
j_call: TRBJ2-3
v_call: TRBV7-3
d_call: TRBD1
cdr3_nt: TGTGCCAGCAGCCCCCGACAGGGCGCAGATACGCAGTATTTT
cdr3_aa: CASSPRQGADTQYF

clone_size: once
j_call: TRBJ2-5
v_call: TRBV12-2
d_call: NA
cdr3_nt: TGTGCAAGTCGCTTAGCTTACCCTCCGTCCCAAGAGACCCAGTACTTC
cdr3_aa: CASRLAYPPSQETQYF

clone_size: NA
j_call: TRBJ2-7
v_call: TRBV11-2
d_call: NA
cdr3_nt: TGTGCCAGCAGCTTAGATGGTGGGAATGAGCAGTACTTC
cdr3_aa: CASSLDGGNEQYF

clone_size: NA
j_call: TRBJ1-2
v_call: TRBV6-5
d_call: NA
cdr3_nt: TGTGCCAGCAGTTACTCGGGACAAAACTATGGCTACACCTTC
cdr3_aa: CASSYSGQNYGYTF

clone_size: NA
j_call: TRBJ2-4
v_call: TRBV6-5
d_call: TRBD1
cdr3_nt: TGTGCCAGCAGTGCTGGGACAGCCGAACCGGGACAGTACTTC
cdr3_aa: CASSAGTAEPGQYF

clone_size: NA
j_call: TRBJ2-3
v_call: TRBV4-1
d_call: NA
cdr3_nt: TGCGCCAGCAGCCAAGATTCCTACAGGGGCACAGATACGCAGTATTTT
cdr3_aa: CASSQDSYRGTDTQYF